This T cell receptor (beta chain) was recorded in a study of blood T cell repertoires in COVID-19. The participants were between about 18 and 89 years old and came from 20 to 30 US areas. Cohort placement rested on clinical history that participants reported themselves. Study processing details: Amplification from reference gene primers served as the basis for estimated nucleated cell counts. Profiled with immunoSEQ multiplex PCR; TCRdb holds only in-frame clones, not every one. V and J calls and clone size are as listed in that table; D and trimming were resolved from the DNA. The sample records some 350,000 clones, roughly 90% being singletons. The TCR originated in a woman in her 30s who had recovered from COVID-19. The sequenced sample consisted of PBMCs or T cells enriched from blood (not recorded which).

The CDR3, as DNA: TGTGCCACCAGCAGAGATTACAGCTACGAGCAGTACTTC. As protein: CATSRDYSYEQYF. J is TRBJ2-7 and V is TRBV15; D remains ambiguous. The length of the CDR3 is 13 residues. V was shortened by 0 bases and J by 3 bases, with 6 bases between the two germline ends. Looked up from germline, CDR1 is LNHNV and CDR2 is YYDKDF (reference sequence).